These 7 T cell receptor beta chains were all obtained from the same sample, sequenced in a study of OX40 agonist ivuxolimab in advanced cancers. Produced via immunoSEQ multiplex PCR; TCRdb's table is partial and in-frame only. The sample consists of 21,000 or so clones, approximately 80% of them appearing once. The sample here was CD4+ or CD8+ T cells sorted from blood, taken in a trial of the OX40 agonist ivuxolimab. These receptors came from an adult with an advanced solid tumor such as melanoma, head and neck, liver or kidney cancer.

V and J are TRBV9 and TRBJ2-2; D is perhaps TRBD1 (6 bases). Trimming removed 3 bases from V and 1 base from J, with 16 bases in between. The CDR3 extends over 17 amino acids. Germline V gene lookup returns CDR1 SGDLS and CDR2 YYNGEE. In nucleotides, the CDR3 is TGTGCCAGCAGCGCCGAGTTCAGGGGCGTGAACACCGGGGAGCTGTTTTTT. Its protein product is CASSAEFRGVNTGELFF.

In DNA, the CDR3 is TGTGCCATCAGTGGGACGAGACCTAGCTCCTACGAGCAGTACTTC. Amino acids: CAISGTRPSSYEQYF. This chain uses TRBV10-3 with TRBJ2-7; D ambiguous. V was trimmed by 4 bases and J by 0 bases, leaving 13 bases between them. Germline loops: CDR1 ENHRY, CDR2 SYGVKD. This CDR3 has 15 amino acids.

The CDR3 bases are TGCGCCACCCAGACAGGTCCGAACGAGCAGTACTTC. Translating gives CATQTGPNEQYF. The V gene is TRBV10-2, the J gene TRBJ2-7; possible D gene TRBD1, 6 bases. The germline V gene encodes CDR1 WSHSY and CDR2 SAAADI. The CDR3 is made up of 12 amino acids. V was cut by 10 bases and J by 5 bases, with 15 bases left in between.

The rearrangement joins TRBV9 to TRBJ1-1; 9 bases match TRBD1. From germline, CDR1 is SGDLS and CDR2 YYNGEE. Germline trimming cut 1 base from V and 1 base from J; bases unmatched to any gene: 5. There are 16 residues in the CDR3. The CDR3 loop reads CASSVTGTGTNTEAFF. CDR3 in DNA: TGTGCCAGCAGCGTAACCGGGACAGGGACGAACACTGAAGCTTTCTTT.

This clone was observed many times. The J gene is TRBJ2-1, the V gene TRBV30; tentatively, D is TRBD1 (5 bases). The V gene lost 0 bases and the J gene lost 6 bases, with 9 bases spanning the gap. This CDR3 is built from 13 residues. CDR1 GTSNPN and CDR2 SVGIG come from the germline V gene (reference sequence). The DNA for the CDR3 is TGTGCCTGGAGTGTAGGGGTTGGCAATGAGCAGTTCTTC. Protein sequence: CAWSVGVGNEQFF.

This clone was detected only once. The chain couples TRBV7-9 to TRBJ2-1; D not certain. With 3 bases removed from V and 4 bases from J, the gap between germline ends came to 13 bases. The CDR3 is 15 amino acids. Germline CDR1 is SEHNR and CDR2 is FQNEAQ (reference sequence). CDR3 DNA sequence: TGTGCCAGCAGCTTGCCAGGACGGCCTTACAATGAGCAGTTCTTC. Residues: CASSLPGRPYNEQFF.

The chain couples TRBV5-5 to TRBJ1-1, with 10 nucleotides matching TRBD1. Germline V gene sequence: CDR1 SGHKS, CDR2 YYEKEE (reference sequence). Trimming removed 2 bases from V and 0 bases from J; junction bases left unmatched: 4. CDR3 length: 16 residues. For the CDR3, the DNA is TGTGCCAGCAGCTTATGGGACAGGGGCCTGAACACTGAAGCTTTCTTT. Its translation: CASSLWDRGLNTEAFF.